The clone carrying this TCR beta chain occurred a few times. The V gene's germline CDR1 is MDHEN and CDR2 SYDVKM. V lost 2 bases to trimming and J lost 3 bases; unmatched junction nucleotides: 9. This CDR3 is 16 amino acids long. Cells sorted as Tregs were CD4+, CD25+ and CD127-/low. Semi-nested PCR with Nested Universal Primer A followed constant-region reverse priming of full-length variable regions. TCRdb processed the 5' RACE reads anew with MiXCR; each CDR3 protein has one entry. Of more than 55,000 distinct CDR3 sequences detected, less than 25% appear once; the ten largest clones hold 3% to 4%.

This chain joins TRBV28 and TRBJ2-7; 8 bases line up with TRBD1. The sequence was obtained from a female donor with breast cancer. Sequences were obtained from tumor-infiltrating Tregs sorted from the breast tumor. DNA for the CDR3: TGTGCCAGCAGTTTAGAATACGGGACAGGACTCTACGAGCAGTACTTC. It yields the protein CASSLEYGTGLYEQYF.